The 9 T cell receptor beta chains presented below share a single source sample, sequenced in a study of response to subunit inactivated influenza vaccine. From the RT-PCR reads, TCRdb called clonotypes with MiXCR, one entry per CDR3 protein. The data contain approximately 500,000 distinct CDR3 sequences, roughly 25% of them singletons. The same specimen was also included in a second study, on T cells expressing NK-cell markers. That publication notes: The TCR beta cDNA came from 5'RACE template switching with UMIs.

This sample comprised CD4+ T cells sorted from PBMCs, obtained about 13 days after vaccination. These receptors came from a middle-aged man who received an inactivated influenza vaccine.

This clonotype was seen just once. The gene calls are TRBV5-1 and TRBJ2-7; TRBD1 agrees at 9 bases. CDR1 SGHRS and CDR2 YFSETQ come from the germline V gene. Unmatched junction bases numbered 10, after V lost 2 bases and J lost 10 bases. The CDR3 totals 14 residues. DNA for the CDR3: TGCGCCAGCAGCTTCGGCCGGGACAGGGCGTCCCAGTACTTC. Translated, it gives CASSFGRDRASQYF.

This sequence joins TRBV7-8 and TRBJ1-2; D remains ambiguous. Germline V lookup: CDR1 SGHVS, CDR2 FQNEAQ. The CDR3 spans 13 residues. Trimming took off 3 bases at V and 2 bases at J, with 7 bases between the two ends. As DNA, the CDR3 is TGTGCCAGCAGCTTGACCTACAACTATGGCTACACCTTC. This codes for CASSLTYNYGYTF.

This clonotype was recorded many times. The chain uses TRBV12-3 or TRBV12-4 and TRBJ2-1; 7 nucleotides align to TRBD2. V shed 5 bases and J 0 bases; nucleotides not matched to a gene: 7. This CDR3 region has 16 residues. The CDR3 sequence is CASSQPRGVSYNEQFF. CDR3 nucleotides: TGTGCCAGCAGTCAGCCCCGGGGGGTCTCCTACAATGAGCAGTTCTTC.

This chain uses TRBV19 with TRBJ2-1, with 12 bases identical to TRBD2. Trimming cost V 6 bases and J 10 bases; bases outside gene matches: 7. The CDR3 totals 14 residues. The V gene's germline CDR1 is LNHDA and CDR2 SQIVND (reference sequence). CDR3 DNA sequence: TGTGCCAGTAGCGCTAGCGGGGGGGCGCGGGAGCAGTTCTTC. Translating it yields CASSASGGAREQFF.

This clonotype has a handful of counts. This chain connects TRBV5-1 to TRBJ2-3, with D possibly being TRBD1 or TRBD2 (7 bases each). Germline CDR1 and CDR2: SGHRS and YFSETQ. The CDR3 runs to 14 residues. V lost 3 bases and J 6 bases, leaving 14 bases between the germline ends. CDR3 in amino acids: CASSSGGAPDTQYF. The CDR3 DNA is TGCGCCAGCAGCTCAGGGGGGGCACCGGATACGCAGTATTTT.

In this sample, this clonotype turned up many times. The gene calls are TRBV28 and TRBJ1-2, with a tentative D call TRBD1 (5 bases). V dropped 6 bases and J dropped 3 bases, with 11 bases sitting between them. This CDR3 has 13 residues. Germline V gene sequence: CDR1 MDHEN, CDR2 SYDVKM. The CDR3: CASRSGAYYGYTF. Here the CDR3 DNA reads TGTGCCAGCAGGTCCGGGGCCTACTATGGCTACACCTTC.

The chain couples TRBV7-2 to TRBJ2-1, with 11 bases aligning to TRBD1. V shed 4 bases and J 4 bases; nucleotides not matched to a gene: 9. Germline loops: CDR1 SGHTA, CDR2 FQGNSA. This CDR3 region has 17 residues. CDR3 coding DNA: TGTGCCAGCAGCTCCGGGAGAGGGACAGGGGGATACAATGAGCAGTTCTTC. It translates to CASSSGRGTGGYNEQFF. Variable domain in full (rest from reference TRBV7-2 and TRBJ2-1): GAGVSQSPSNKVTEKGKDVELRCDPISGHTALYWYRQSLGQGLEFLIYFQGNSAPDKSGLPSDRFSAERTGGSVSTLTIQRTQQEDSAVYLCASSSGRGTGGYNEQFFGPGTRLTVL.

Only a few counts were recorded for this clonotype. The chain couples TRBV12-3 or TRBV12-4 to TRBJ1-1; D is ambiguous. The CDR3 spans 16 residues. V was shortened by 3 bases and J by 1 base, with 15 bases between the two germline ends. CDR3 region: CASSFAPGVGNTEAFF. The CDR3 DNA reads as TGTGCCAGCAGTTTTGCCCCGGGCGTCGGGAACACTGAAGCTTTCTTT.

J is TRBJ2-7 and V is TRBV5-1, with a possible D match to TRBD2 (5 bases). Deletions cut 8 bases from V and 6 bases from J, with 15 bases between. Germline V CDR1 and CDR2: SGHRS, YFSETQ. The CDR3 has 12 residues. This CDR3 reads CASSGNYGEQYF. DNA of the CDR3: TGCGCCAGTTCCGGGAACTATGGCGAGCAGTACTTC.